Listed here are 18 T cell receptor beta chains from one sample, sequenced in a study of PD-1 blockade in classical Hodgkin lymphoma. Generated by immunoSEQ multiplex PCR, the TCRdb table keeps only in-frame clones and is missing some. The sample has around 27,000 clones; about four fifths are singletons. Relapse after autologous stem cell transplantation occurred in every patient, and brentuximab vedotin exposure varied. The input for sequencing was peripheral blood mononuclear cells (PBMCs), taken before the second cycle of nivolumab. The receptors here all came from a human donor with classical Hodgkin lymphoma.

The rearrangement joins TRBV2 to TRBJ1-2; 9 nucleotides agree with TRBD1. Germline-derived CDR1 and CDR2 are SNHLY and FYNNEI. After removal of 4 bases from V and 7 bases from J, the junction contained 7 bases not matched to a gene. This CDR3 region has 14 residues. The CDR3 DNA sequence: TGTGCCAGCAGTGTCGGGACAGGGTTCGTTGGCTACACCTTC. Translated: CASSVGTGFVGYTF. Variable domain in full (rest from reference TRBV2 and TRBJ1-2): EPEVTQTPSHQVTQMGQEVILRCVPISNHLYFYWYRQILGQKVEFLVSFYNNEISEKSEIFDDQFSVERPDGSNFTLKIRSTKLEDSAMYFCASSVGTGFVGYTFGSGTRLTVV.

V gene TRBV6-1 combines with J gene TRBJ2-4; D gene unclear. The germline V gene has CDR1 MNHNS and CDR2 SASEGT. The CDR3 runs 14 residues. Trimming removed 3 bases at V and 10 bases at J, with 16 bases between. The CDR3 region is CASSDLAQARIQYF. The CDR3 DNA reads TGTGCCAGCAGTGATCTCGCCCAAGCCCGGATTCAGTACTTC.

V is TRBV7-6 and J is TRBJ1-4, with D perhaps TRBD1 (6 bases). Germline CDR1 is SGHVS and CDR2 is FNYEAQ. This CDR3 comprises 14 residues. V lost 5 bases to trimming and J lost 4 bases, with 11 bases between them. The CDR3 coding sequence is TGTGCCAGCAGCGCTGGACAGTTTAATGAAAAACTGTTTTTT. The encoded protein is CASSAGQFNEKLFF. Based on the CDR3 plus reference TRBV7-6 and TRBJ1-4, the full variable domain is GAGVSQSPRYKVTKRGQDVALRCDPISGHVSLYWYRQALGQGPEFLTYFNYEAQQDKSGLPNDRFSAERPEGSISTLTIQRTEQRDSAMYRCASSAGQFNEKLFFGSGTQLSVL.

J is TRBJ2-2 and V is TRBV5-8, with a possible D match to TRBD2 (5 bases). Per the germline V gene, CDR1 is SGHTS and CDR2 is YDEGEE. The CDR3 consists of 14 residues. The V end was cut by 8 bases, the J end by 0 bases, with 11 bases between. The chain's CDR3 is CASLAYPNTGELFF. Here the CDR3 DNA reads TGTGCCAGTTTAGCGTATCCGAACACCGGGGAGCTGTTTTTT.

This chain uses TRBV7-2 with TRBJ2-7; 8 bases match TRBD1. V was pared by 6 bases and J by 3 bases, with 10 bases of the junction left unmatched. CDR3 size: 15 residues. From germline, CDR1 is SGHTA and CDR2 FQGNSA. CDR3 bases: TGTGCCAGCAGACCCAACGCAGGGGGCGGCTACGAGCAGTACTTC. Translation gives CASRPNAGGGYEQYF.

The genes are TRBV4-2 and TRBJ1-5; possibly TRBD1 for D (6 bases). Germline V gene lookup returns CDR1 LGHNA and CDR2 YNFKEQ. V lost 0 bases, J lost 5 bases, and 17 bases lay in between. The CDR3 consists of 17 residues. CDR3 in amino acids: CASSQDRDNREYQPQHF. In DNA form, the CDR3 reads TGTGCCAGCAGCCAAGATCGAGACAACAGGGAGTATCAGCCCCAGCATTTT.

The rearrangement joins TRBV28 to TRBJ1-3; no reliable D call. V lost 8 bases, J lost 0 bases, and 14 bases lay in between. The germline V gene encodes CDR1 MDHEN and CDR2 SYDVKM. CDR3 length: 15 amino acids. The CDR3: CASQKWRGSGNTIYF. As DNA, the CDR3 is TGTGCCAGCCAGAAATGGCGGGGCTCTGGAAACACCATATATTTT.

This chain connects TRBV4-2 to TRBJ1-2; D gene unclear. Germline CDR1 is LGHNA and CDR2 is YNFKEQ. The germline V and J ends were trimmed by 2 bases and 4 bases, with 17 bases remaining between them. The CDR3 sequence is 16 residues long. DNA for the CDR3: TGTGCCAGCAGCCAACCAGGTGGCGGGCTTGGCTATGGCTACACCTTC. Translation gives CASSQPGGGLGYGYTF.

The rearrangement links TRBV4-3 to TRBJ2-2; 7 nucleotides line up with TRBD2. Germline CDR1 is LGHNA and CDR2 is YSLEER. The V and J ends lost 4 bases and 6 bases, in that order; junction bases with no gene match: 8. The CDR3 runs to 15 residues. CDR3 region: CASSLAGVWAGELFF. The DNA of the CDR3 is TGCGCCAGCAGCCTCGCGGGGGTGTGGGCCGGGGAGCTGTTTTTT.

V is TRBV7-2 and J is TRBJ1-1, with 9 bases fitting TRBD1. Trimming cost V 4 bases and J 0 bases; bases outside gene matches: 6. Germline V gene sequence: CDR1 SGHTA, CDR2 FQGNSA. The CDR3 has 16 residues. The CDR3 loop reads CASSSGGTGLNTEAFF. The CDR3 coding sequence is TGTGCCAGCAGCTCCGGGGGGACAGGGCTGAACACTGAAGCTTTCTTT.

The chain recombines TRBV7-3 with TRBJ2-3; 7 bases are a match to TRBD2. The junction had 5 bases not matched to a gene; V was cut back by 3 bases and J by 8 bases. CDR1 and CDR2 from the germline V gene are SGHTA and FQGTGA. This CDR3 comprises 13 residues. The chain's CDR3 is CASSFKPGGTQYF. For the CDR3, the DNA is TGTGCCAGCAGCTTCAAACCGGGAGGTACGCAGTATTTT. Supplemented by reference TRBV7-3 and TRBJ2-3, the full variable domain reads GAGVSQTPSNKVTEKGKYVELRCDPISGHTALYWYRQSLGQGPEFLIYFQGTGAADDSGLPNDRFFAVRPEGSVSTLKIQRTERGDSAVYLCASSFKPGGTQYFGPGTRLTVL.

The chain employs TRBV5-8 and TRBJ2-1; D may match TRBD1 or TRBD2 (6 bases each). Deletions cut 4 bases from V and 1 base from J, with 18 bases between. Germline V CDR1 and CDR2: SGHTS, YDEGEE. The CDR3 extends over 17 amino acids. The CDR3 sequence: CASSPERLGQSYNEQFF. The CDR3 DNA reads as TGTGCCAGCAGCCCGGAACGACTAGGACAGTCCTACAATGAGCAGTTCTTC. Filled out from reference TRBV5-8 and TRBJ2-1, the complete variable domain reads EAGVTQSPTHLIKTRGQQATLRCSPISGHTSVYWYQQALGLGLQFLLWYDEGEERNRGNFPPRFSGRQFPNYSSELNVNALELEDSALYLCASSPERLGQSYNEQFFGPGTRLTVL.

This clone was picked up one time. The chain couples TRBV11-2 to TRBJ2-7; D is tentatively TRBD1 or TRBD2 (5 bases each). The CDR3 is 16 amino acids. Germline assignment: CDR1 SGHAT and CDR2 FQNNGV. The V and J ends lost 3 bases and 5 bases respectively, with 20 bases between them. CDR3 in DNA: TGTGCCAGCAGCTTTAGGGGTCGGACTTCGGCCCACGAGCAGTACTTC. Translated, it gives CASSFRGRTSAHEQYF.

CDR3 sequence (DNA): TGTGCCAGCAGCTTAGAGGGGGGGGGTAATTCACCCCTCCACTTT. This translates into CASSLEGGGNSPLHF. This chain links TRBV7-2 with TRBJ1-6; tentative D call: TRBD1 (6 bases). Germline CDR1 SGHTA, CDR2 FQGNSA. V was trimmed by 1 base and J by 6 bases, leaving 10 bases between them. This CDR3 comprises 15 residues.

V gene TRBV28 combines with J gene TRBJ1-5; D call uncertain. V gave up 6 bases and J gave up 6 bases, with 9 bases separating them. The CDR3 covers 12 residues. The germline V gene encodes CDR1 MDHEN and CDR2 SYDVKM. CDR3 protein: CASRPPSQPQHF. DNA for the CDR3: TGTGCCAGCAGACCCCCGAGTCAGCCCCAGCATTTT. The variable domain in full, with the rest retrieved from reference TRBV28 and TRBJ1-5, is DVKVTQSSRYLVKRTGEKVFLECVQDMDHENMFWYRQDPGLGLRLIYFSYDVKMKEKGDIPEGYSVSREKKERFSLILESASTNQTSMYLCASRPPSQPQHFGDGTRLSIL.

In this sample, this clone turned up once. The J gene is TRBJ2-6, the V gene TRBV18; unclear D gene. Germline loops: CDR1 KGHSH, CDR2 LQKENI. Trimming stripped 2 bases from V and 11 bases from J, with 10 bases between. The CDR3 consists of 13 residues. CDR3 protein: CASSPSKKDVLTF. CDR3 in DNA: TGTGCCAGCTCACCATCAAAGAAGGACGTCCTGACTTTC.

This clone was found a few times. The CDR3 sequence is CALGDTQYF. CDR3 nucleotide sequence: TGTGCCTTGGGAGATACGCAGTATTTT. The chain couples TRBV7-2 to TRBJ2-3, with D unresolved. The V end lost 11 bases, the J end lost 5 bases, and 5 bases lay between the germline ends. The CDR3 is made up of 9 amino acids. The germline V gene encodes CDR1 SGHTA and CDR2 FQGNSA.

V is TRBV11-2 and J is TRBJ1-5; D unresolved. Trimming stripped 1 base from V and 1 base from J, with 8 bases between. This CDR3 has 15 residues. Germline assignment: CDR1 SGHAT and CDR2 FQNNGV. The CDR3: CASSLAGRSNQPQHF. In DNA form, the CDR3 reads TGTGCCAGCAGCTTAGCGGGGAGGAGCAATCAGCCCCAGCATTTT.